The entry below gives a single T cell receptor (beta chain) sequence along with its context. Its antigen is not identified. Unique molecular identifiers were present on cDNA, and template switching added a universal primer site. TCRdb ran MiXCR on the 5' RACE reads and lists one entry per CDR3 protein. The data contain around 490,000 distinct CDR3 sequences, approximately 20% of them seen just once; the ten biggest clones take up approximately 0.48%. This entry comes from a study of identical twins. Findings and caveats of the study: In cord blood, abundant beta clonotypes had fewer insertions; memory showed no trend. Out-of-frame TCR alpha sharing observed in monozygotic twins exceeded model estimates. Out-of-frame beta chain sequences displayed weaker excess sharing between twins.

There are 14 residues in the CDR3. V was cut by 5 bases and J by 5 bases, with 13 bases left in between. Germline CDR1 and CDR2: KGHDR and SFDVKD. The same sample was also studied in work on yellow fever vaccine responses in identical twins.

Sequencing used CD4+ T cells sorted from blood. V usage is TRBV24-1 and J usage is TRBJ2-3; D not certain. The sequence was obtained from a young woman in good health. CDR3 bases: TGTGCCACCAGTGGGAAAAGGGTCGAAGATACGCAGTATTTT. Its protein is CATSGKRVEDTQYF.